The table lists the clone carrying this T cell receptor beta chain with a few counts. Its cognate antigen is unknown. Built from TCR beta cDNA, the libraries had unique molecular identifiers in them. There were about 0.85 to 10 million T cells, and roughly 0.5 million cDNA molecules came from them. One entry per CDR3 protein results from TCRdb running MiXCR on the PCR reads. The table records about 820,000 distinct CDR3 sequences, around 53% of them present only once. Germline V gene lookup returns CDR1 MNHEY and CDR2 SVGAGI. The V gene lost 9 bases and the J gene lost 7 bases, with 21 bases spanning the gap. This CDR3 spans 14 amino acids. This sample is part of a study of post-analysis software for immune sequencing data. Study at large: Included among the disease courses, which were recorded for the cohort, were relapsing-remitting, secondary progressive and progressive-relapsing multiple sclerosis. The study's findings and limits: In patients, TRBV5-6, TRBV5-1 and TRBV20-1 belonged to roughly five TRBV segments found more frequently than in controls. Multiple sclerosis patients had significantly lower normalized Chao1 diversity than controls. F measure showed strong co-clustering of same-batch samples.

Sequenced sample: blood. This receptor was identified in a girl aged 5-17 years with multiple sclerosis. The chain is built from TRBV6-5 and TRBJ1-2; D gene unclear. The DNA for the CDR3 is TGTGCCAGTTTGGGAGGGAGATCCCCTATTGGCTACACCTTC. It codes for CASLGGRSPIGYTF.